Listed below are T cell receptor beta chains from one sample, sequenced in a study of shared clonotypes between healthy human individuals. Sequencing was performed with immunoSEQ multiplex PCR; in TCRdb, only in-frame clones are kept and a portion is missing. The sample contains approximately 2.5 million clones, around nine tenths of which appear only once. The sequenced sample consisted of naive CD4+ T cells sorted from blood. The receptors originated from a man between 18 and 29 years old in good health. The CDR3 runs from the conserved cysteine through the conserved F or W. Fields, in order: clone size, D gene, V gene, J gene, CDR3 protein, CDR3 DNA. The D gene is left open where the match is weak. The size of a clone is reported for some rows only, either as once, few or many, or as a class for expanded clones.

NA	TRBD1	TRBV5-1	TRBJ1-2	CASSFTQGSDGYTF	TGCGCCAGCAGCTTTACACAGGGGAGCGATGGCTACACCTTC
NA	TRBD2	TRBV5-1	TRBJ2-5	CASSLSAGRETQYF	TGCGCCAGCAGCTTGTCAGCGGGAAGGGAGACCCAGTACTTC
NA	NA	TRBV4-3	TRBJ1-1	CASSQDRGNTEAFF	TGCGCCAGCAGCCAAGACAGGGGGAACACTGAAGCTTTCTTT
NA	TRBD1	TRBV4-1	TRBJ1-4	CASRQTGIEGEKLFF	TGCGCCAGCAGACAGACAGGGATAGAGGGGGAAAAACTGTTTTTT
NA	NA	TRBV7-9	TRBJ1-1	CASSPGLQDLEAFF	TGTGCCAGCAGCCCCGGACTACAAGATCTTGAAGCTTTCTTT
NA	NA	TRBV5-6	TRBJ1-6	CASSPRRPGGNSPLHF	TGTGCCAGCAGCCCTCGAAGACCGGGAGGCAATTCACCCCTCCACTTT
once	TRBD2	TRBV4-3	TRBJ2-1	CASSLLEGSGETYNEQFF	TGCGCCAGCAGCCTCTTAGAGGGAAGCGGGGAGACCTACAATGAGCAGTTCTTC
NA	NA	TRBV5-1	TRBJ2-5	CASSLARGGETQYF	TGCGCCAGCAGCTTGGCCAGAGGGGGAGAGACCCAGTACTTC
few	TRBD1	TRBV9	TRBJ1-1	CASSVGQGGPEAFF	TGTGCCAGCAGCGTAGGACAGGGTGGACCTGAAGCTTTCTTT
NA	NA	TRBV18	TRBJ1-3	CASSPPVGSGNTIYF	TGTGCCAGCTCACCACCCGTCGGCTCTGGAAACACCATATATTTT
NA	NA	TRBV6-5	TRBJ1-2	CASSFPRRYTF	TGTGCCAGCAGTTTCCCTAGACGTTACACCTTC
NA	TRBD1	TRBV6-1	TRBJ1-6	CASSRTGEKSPLHF	TGTGCCAGCAGTAGGACAGGGGAAAAATCACCCCTCCACTTT
NA	NA	TRBV18	TRBJ2-1	CASSPWVVGAAYNEQFF	TGTGCCAGCTCACCATGGGTTGTTGGGGCGGCCTACAATGAGCAGTTCTTC
NA	NA	TRBV18	TRBJ2-1	CASSPDTSWDEQFF	TGTGCCAGCTCACCAGACACTAGCTGGGATGAGCAGTTCTTC
NA	NA	TRBV7-9	TRBJ1-5	CASSLTYSNQPQHF	TGTGCCAGCAGTTTGACATATAGCAATCAGCCCCAGCATTTT
once	NA	TRBV29-1	TRBJ2-1	CSVPGDGYNEQFF	TGCAGCGTCCCTGGGGACGGATACAATGAGCAGTTCTTC
NA	NA	TRBV25-1	TRBJ2-7	CASSEGGAGGLYEQYF	TGTGCCAGCAGTGAAGGAGGGGCAGGGGGACTATACGAGCAGTACTTC
NA	NA	TRBV9	TRBJ1-1	CASSVEQGRTEAFF	TGTGCCAGCAGCGTGGAGCAGGGTAGGACTGAAGCTTTCTTT
NA	NA	TRBV6-5	TRBJ1-5	CASSYSNRGGDQPQHF	TGTGCCAGCAGTTACTCGAATAGAGGGGGGGATCAGCCCCAGCATTTT
NA	NA	TRBV30	TRBJ2-1	CAWIQKSSYNEQFF	TGTGCCTGGATACAAAAAAGCTCCTACAATGAGCAGTTCTTC
NA	NA	TRBV15	TRBJ2-4	CATTSVSRRTKNIQYF	TGTGCCACCACCTCGGTGTCGCGGAGGACAAAAAACATTCAGTACTTC
NA	NA	TRBV7-2	TRBJ2-3	CASSPYTDTQYF	TGTGCCAGCAGCCCATACACAGATACGCAGTATTTT
NA	TRBD1	TRBV4-3	TRBJ1-2	CASSQDLKYEGASGYTF	TGCGCCAGCAGCCAAGATTTAAAGTACGAGGGGGCGTCGGGCTACACCTTC
NA	TRBD2	TRBV2	TRBJ2-3	CASSDRREGLWDTQYF	TGTGCCAGCAGTGATAGGCGGGAGGGCCTATGGGATACGCAGTATTTT
NA	TRBD2	TRBV9	TRBJ2-3	CASSARLAGIDTQYF	TGTGCCAGCAGCGCCCGACTAGCGGGAATTGATACGCAGTATTTT
NA	NA	TRBV11-2	TRBJ2-7	CASSFLQGSSYEQYF	TGTGCCAGCAGCTTTCTTCAGGGGAGCTCCTACGAGCAGTACTTC
NA	TRBD1	TRBV29-1	TRBJ1-1	CSAGQGAEAFF	TGCAGCGCGGGACAGGGGGCTGAAGCTTTCTTT
NA	TRBD1	TRBV5-4	TRBJ1-6	CASSTRTGGDSPLHF	TGTGCCAGCAGCACCCGGACAGGGGGGGATTCACCCCTCCACTTT
NA	NA	TRBV12-5	TRBJ2-3	CASGFERITDTQYF	TGTGCTAGTGGTTTCGAGCGGATCACAGATACGCAGTATTTT
NA	TRBD1	TRBV5-1	TRBJ2-7	CASSWTTGSLEQYF	TGCGCCAGCAGCTGGACGACAGGGTCGCTCGAGCAGTACTTC
NA	TRBD1	TRBV6-5	TRBJ2-2	CASSSVTGGRTGELFF	TGTGCCAGCAGTTCCGTGACAGGGGGAAGGACCGGGGAGCTGTTTTTT
NA	TRBD1	TRBV28	TRBJ2-1	CASGLGQRAKQFF	TGTGCCAGCGGATTGGGACAGAGGGCAAAGCAGTTCTTC
NA	NA	TRBV5-1	TRBJ1-1	CASILPRNTEAFF	TGCGCCAGCATCCTCCCACGGAACACTGAAGCTTTCTTT
NA	NA	TRBV5-1	TRBJ1-1	CASSLDVGIGTEAFF	TGCGCCAGCAGCTTGGATGTAGGGATAGGCACTGAAGCTTTCTTT
few	NA	TRBV19	TRBJ1-2	CASSILGDYTF	TGTGCCAGTAGTATACTGGGAGACTACACCTTC
NA	NA	TRBV5-6	TRBJ2-5	CASSRLQGQETQYF	TGTGCCAGCAGCCGCCTTCAGGGCCAAGAGACCCAGTACTTC
NA	NA	TRBV1	TRBJ2-2	CTSSQFMPGELFF	TGCACCAGCAGCCAATTTATGCCCGGGGAGCTGTTTTTT
NA	NA	TRBV18	TRBJ2-7	CASSPGLQDYEQYF	TGTGCCAGCTCACCTGGACTCCAGGACTACGAGCAGTACTTC
NA	TRBD2	TRBV5-5	TRBJ2-7	CASSLVVAGAYEQYF	TGTGCCAGCAGCTTGGTAGTAGCGGGAGCCTACGAGCAGTACTTC
NA	NA	TRBV10-3	TRBJ1-6	CAISQGSNSPLHF	TGTGCCATCAGTCAAGGGAGCAATTCACCCCTCCACTTT
NA	NA	TRBV7-6	TRBJ2-7	CASSLKPVGQAREQYF	TGTGCCAGCAGCTTAAAACCCGTTGGGCAGGCTAGGGAGCAGTACTTC
NA	NA	TRBV5-1	TRBJ2-7	CASSLGAGAPHEQYF	TGCGCCAGCAGCTTGGGGGCAGGGGCTCCCCACGAGCAGTACTTC
NA	NA	TRBV7-8	TRBJ2-5	CASSGDRQETQYF	TGTGCCAGCAGCGGTGACAGGCAAGAGACCCAGTACTTC
NA	TRBD1	TRBV5-1	TRBJ2-1	CASSPGQGQHEQFF	TGCGCCAGCAGCCCGGGACAGGGTCAACATGAGCAGTTCTTC
NA	TRBD2	TRBV5-1	TRBJ2-7	CASSFKSGGAQEQYF	TGCGCCAGCAGCTTCAAAAGCGGGGGGGCTCAAGAGCAGTACTTC
NA	TRBD2	TRBV4-3	TRBJ2-2	CASSQYTSGSVRTGELFF	TGCGCCAGCAGCCAATATACTAGCGGGAGCGTAAGGACCGGGGAGCTGTTTTTT
NA	NA	TRBV10-1	TRBJ2-7	CASSDHGTQSSYEQYF	TGCGCCAGCAGTGACCACGGGACGCAAAGCTCCTACGAGCAGTACTTC
NA	TRBD2	TRBV2	TRBJ2-7	CASSEDGGEIYEQYF	TGTGCCAGCAGTGAAGACGGGGGGGAGATCTACGAGCAGTACTTC
NA	NA	TRBV2	TRBJ1-3	CASTGGSGNTIYF	TGTGCCAGCACCGGAGGCTCTGGAAACACCATATATTTT
NA	NA	TRBV7-2	TRBJ1-1	CASSSQLTNTEAFF	TGTGCCAGCAGCTCACAGCTGACAAACACTGAAGCTTTCTTT